Included here is one T cell receptor (beta chain) sequence, with context. Its matching antigen is unknown. V was shortened by 4 bases and J by 9 bases, with 13 bases between the two germline ends. Germline lookup yields CDR1 SEHNR and CDR2 FQNEAQ (reference sequence). This CDR3 comprises 13 residues. Investigators merged groups given second doses at roughly 4 or roughly 12 weeks. The method was immunoSEQ multiplex PCR; TCRdb's version includes in-frame clones alone and lacks a portion of them. The table records 150,000 to 200,000 clones, about 90% of them present only once. This sample was included in a study of T cell responses to AZD1222 COVID-19 vaccine. Study-wide results and caveats: Of the AZD1222 recipients, only 5 or 6 were seropositive at baseline. Repertoires were collected only later (after the peak T cell response had occurred).

The TCR originated in an adult who received the AZD1222 COVID-19 vaccine. This chain links TRBV7-9 with TRBJ2-1, with D perhaps matching TRBD2 (6 bases). Here the sequenced sample was peripheral blood, taken 28 days after the second AZD1222 dose. CDR3 in DNA: TGTGCCAGCAGCTCGGCCGGGGGAGGTGAGCAGTTCTTC. It yields the protein CASSSAGGGEQFF.